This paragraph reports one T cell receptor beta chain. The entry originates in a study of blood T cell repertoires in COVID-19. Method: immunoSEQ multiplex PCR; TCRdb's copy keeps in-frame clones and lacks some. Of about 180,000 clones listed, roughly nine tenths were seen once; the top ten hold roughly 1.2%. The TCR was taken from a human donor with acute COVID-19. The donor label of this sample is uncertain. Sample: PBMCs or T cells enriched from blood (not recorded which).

CDR3 coding DNA: TGTGCCCTGGGGCAGTACTATGGCTACACCTTC. It is translated as CALGQYYGYTF. This rearrangement joins TRBV30 to TRBJ1-2, with D maybe TRBD1 (5 bases). The CDR3 totals 11 residues. Trimming stripped 8 bases from V and 3 bases from J, with 10 bases between. Germline V gene lookup returns CDR1 GTSNPN and CDR2 SVGIG (reference sequence).